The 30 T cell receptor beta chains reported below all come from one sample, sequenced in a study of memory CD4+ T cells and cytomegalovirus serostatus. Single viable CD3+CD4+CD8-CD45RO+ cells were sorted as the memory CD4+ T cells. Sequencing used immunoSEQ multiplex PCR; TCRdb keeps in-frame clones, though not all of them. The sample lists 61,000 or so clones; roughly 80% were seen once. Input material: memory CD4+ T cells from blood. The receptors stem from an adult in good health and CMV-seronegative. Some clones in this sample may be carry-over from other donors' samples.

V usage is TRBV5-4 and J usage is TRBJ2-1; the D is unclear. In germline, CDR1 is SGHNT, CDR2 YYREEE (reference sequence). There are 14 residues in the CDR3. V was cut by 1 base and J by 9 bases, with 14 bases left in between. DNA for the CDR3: TGTGCCAGCAGCTTGATTCAGATAAGTGGTGAGCAGTTCTTC. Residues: CASSLIQISGEQFF.

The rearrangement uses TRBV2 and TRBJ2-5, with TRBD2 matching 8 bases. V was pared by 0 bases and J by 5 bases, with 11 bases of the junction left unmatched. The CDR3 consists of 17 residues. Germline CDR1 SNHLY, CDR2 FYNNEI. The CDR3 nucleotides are TGTGCCAGCAGTGAAGCGCTTTCCGGGGGGGTAAGGGAGACCCAGTACTTC. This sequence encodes CASSEALSGGVRETQYF.

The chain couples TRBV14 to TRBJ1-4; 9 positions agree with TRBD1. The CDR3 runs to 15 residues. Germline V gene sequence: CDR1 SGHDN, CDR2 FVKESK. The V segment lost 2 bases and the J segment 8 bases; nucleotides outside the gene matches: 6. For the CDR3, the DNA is TGTGCCAGCAGCCAATACAGGGGGCTTCGGGAAAAACTGTTTTTT. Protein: CASSQYRGLREKLFF.

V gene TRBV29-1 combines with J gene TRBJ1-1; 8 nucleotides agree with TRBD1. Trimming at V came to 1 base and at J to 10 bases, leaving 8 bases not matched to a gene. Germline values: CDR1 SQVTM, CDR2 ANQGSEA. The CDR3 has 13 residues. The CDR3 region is CSVEAGGVGVAFF. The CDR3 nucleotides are TGCAGCGTTGAAGCAGGGGGCGTTGGTGTAGCTTTCTTT.

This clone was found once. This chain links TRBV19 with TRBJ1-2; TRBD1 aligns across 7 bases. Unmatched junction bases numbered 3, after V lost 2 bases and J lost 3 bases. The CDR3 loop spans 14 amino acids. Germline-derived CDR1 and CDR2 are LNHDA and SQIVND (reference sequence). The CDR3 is CASSIYRGDYGYTF. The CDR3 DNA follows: TGTGCCAGTAGTATATACAGGGGTGACTATGGCTACACCTTC. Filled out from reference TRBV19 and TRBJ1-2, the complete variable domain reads DGGITQSPKYLFRKEGQNVTLSCEQNLNHDAMYWYRQDPGQGLRLIYYSQIVNDFQKGDIAEGYSVSREKKESFPLTVTSAQKNPTAFYLCASSIYRGDYGYTFGSGTRLTVV.

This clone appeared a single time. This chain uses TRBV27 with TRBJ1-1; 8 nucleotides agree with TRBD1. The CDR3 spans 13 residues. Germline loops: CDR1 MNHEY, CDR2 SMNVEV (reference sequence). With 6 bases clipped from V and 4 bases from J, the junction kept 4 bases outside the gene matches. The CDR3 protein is CASRRTGITEAFF. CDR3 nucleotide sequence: TGTGCCAGCAGGAGGACAGGGATCACTGAAGCTTTCTTT.

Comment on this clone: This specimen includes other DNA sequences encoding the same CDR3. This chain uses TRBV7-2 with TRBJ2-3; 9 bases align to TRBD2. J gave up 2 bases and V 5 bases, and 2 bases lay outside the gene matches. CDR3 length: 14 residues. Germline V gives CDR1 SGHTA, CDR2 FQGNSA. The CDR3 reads CASSPGLATDTQYF. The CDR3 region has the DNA TGTGCCAGCAGCCCGGGACTAGCCACAGATACGCAGTATTTT.

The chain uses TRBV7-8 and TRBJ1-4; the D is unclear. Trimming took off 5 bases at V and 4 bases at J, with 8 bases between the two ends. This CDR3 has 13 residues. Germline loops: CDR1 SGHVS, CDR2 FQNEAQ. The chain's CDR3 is CASSPRGNEKLFF. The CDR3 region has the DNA TGTGCCAGCAGCCCGCGGGGTAATGAAAAACTGTTTTTT. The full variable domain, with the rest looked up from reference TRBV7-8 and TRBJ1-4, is GAGVSQSPRYKVAKRGQDVALRCDPISGHVSLFWYQQALGQGPEFLTYFQNEAQLDKSGLPSDRFFAERPEGSVSTLKIQRTQQEDSAVYLCASSPRGNEKLFFGSGTQLSVL.

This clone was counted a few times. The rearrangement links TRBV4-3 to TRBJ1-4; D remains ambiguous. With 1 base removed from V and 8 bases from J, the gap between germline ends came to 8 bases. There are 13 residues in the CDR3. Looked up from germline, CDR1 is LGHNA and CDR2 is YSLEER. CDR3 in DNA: TGCGCCAGCAGCCAAGTGAACAGAGAAAAACTGTTTTTT. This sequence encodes CASSQVNREKLFF.

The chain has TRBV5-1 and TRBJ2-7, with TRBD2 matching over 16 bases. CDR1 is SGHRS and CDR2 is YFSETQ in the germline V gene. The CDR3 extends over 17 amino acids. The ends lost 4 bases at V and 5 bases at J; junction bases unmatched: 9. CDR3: CASSAGTSGGAVDEQYF. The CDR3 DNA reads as TGCGCCAGCAGCGCCGGGACTAGCGGGGGGGCGGTCGACGAGCAGTACTTC.

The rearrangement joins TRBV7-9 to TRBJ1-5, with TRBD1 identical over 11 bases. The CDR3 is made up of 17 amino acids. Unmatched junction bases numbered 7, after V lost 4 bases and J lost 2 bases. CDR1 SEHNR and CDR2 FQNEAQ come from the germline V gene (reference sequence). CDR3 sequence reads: CASSSGQGERGNQPQHF. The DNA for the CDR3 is TGTGCCAGCAGCTCGGGACAGGGGGAAAGGGGCAATCAGCCCCAGCATTTT.

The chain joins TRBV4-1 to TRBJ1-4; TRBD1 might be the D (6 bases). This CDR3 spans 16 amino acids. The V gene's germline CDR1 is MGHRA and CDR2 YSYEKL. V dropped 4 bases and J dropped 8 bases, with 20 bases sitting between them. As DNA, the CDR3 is TGCGCCAGCAGCCGCCGACGACAGGAGGGGAGGGAAAAACTGTTTTTT. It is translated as CASSRRRQEGREKLFF.

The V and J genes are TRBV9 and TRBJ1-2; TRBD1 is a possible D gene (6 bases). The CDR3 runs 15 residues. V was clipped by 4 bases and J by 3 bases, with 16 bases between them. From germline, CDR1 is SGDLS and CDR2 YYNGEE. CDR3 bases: TGTGCCAGCAGCCTCCTCGCGGGGGCTGACTATGGCTACACCTTC. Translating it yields CASSLLAGADYGYTF.

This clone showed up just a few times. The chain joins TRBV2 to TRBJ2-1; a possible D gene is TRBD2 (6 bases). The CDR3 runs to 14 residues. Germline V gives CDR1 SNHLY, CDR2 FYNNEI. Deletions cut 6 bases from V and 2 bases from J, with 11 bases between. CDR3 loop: CASRGDSAYNEQFF. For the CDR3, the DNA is TGTGCCAGCAGGGGGGACTCAGCCTACAATGAGCAGTTCTTC.

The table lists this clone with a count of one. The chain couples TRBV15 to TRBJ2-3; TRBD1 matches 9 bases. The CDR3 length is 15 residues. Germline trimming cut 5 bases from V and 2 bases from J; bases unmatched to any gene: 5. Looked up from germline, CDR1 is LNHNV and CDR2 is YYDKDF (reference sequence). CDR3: CATSGRDRVTDTQYF. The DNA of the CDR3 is TGTGCCACCAGCGGCAGGGACAGGGTCACAGATACGCAGTATTTT.

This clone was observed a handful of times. The CDR3 nucleotides read TGCGCCAGCAGCCAAGGGACAGCTGAAGCTTTCTTT. This gives the protein CASSQGTAEAFF. The chain uses TRBV4-3 and TRBJ1-1; tentatively, D is TRBD1 (6 bases). V gave up 1 base and J gave up 6 bases, with 6 bases separating them. Germline V gene sequence: CDR1 LGHNA, CDR2 YSLEER. The CDR3 has 12 amino acids.

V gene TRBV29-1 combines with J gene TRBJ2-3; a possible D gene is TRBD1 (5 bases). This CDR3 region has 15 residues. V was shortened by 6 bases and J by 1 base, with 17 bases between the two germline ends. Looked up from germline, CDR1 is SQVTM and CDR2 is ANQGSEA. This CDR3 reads CSVQRGITGTDTQYF. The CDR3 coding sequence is TGCAGCGTCCAAAGGGGCATAACGGGCACAGATACGCAGTATTTT.

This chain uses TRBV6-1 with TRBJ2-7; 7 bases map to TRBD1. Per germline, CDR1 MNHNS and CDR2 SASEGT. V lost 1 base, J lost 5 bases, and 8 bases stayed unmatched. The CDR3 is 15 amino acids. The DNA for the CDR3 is TGTGCCAGCAGTGAAGGACAGGGTTTGAGGAACGAGCAGTACTTC. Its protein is CASSEGQGLRNEQYF.

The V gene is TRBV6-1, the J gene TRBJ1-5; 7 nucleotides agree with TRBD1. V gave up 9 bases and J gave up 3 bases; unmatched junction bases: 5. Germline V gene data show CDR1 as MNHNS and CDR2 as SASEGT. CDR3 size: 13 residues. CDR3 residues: CARTTGHNQPQHF. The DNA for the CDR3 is TGTGCCAGAACGACAGGGCACAATCAGCCCCAGCATTTT.

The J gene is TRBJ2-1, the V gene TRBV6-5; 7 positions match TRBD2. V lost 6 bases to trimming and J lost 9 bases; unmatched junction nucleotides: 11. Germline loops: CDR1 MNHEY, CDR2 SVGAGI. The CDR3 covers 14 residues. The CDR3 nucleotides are TGTGCCAGCAGCACGCCGGGACTAAGCGCTGAGCAGTTCTTC. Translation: CASSTPGLSAEQFF.

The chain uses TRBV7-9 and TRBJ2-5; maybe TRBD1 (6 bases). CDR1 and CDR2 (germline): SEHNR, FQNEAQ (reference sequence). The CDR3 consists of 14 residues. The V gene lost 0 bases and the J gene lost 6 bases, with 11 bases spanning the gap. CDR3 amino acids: CASSLASGEKTQYF. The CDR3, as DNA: TGTGCCAGCAGCTTAGCTTCAGGGGAGAAGACCCAGTACTTC.

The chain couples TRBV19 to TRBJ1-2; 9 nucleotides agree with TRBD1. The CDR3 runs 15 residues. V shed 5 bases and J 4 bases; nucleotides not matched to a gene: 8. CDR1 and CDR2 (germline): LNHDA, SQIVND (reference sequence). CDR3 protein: CASSSGTGTFYGYTF. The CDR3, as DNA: TGTGCCAGTAGTTCCGGGACAGGGACCTTCTATGGCTACACCTTC. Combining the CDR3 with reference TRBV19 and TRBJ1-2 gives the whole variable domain DGGITQSPKYLFRKEGQNVTLSCEQNLNHDAMYWYRQDPGQGLRLIYYSQIVNDFQKGDIAEGYSVSREKKESFPLTVTSAQKNPTAFYLCASSSGTGTFYGYTFGSGTRLTVV.

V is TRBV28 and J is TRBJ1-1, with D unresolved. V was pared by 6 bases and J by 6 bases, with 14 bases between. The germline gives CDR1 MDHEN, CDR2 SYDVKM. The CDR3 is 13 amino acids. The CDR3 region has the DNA TGTGCCAGCAGGGAGGTGGTAAGGGCTGAAGCTTTCTTT. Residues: CASREVVRAEAFF.

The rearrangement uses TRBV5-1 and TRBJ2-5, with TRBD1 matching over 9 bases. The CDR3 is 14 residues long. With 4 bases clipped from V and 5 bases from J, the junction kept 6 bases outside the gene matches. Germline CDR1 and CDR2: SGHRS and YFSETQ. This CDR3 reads CASSVAGTGETQYF. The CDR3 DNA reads TGCGCCAGCAGCGTTGCCGGGACAGGGGAGACCCAGTACTTC.

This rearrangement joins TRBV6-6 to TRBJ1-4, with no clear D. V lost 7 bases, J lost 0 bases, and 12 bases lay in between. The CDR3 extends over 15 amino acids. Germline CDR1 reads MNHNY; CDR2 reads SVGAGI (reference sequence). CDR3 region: CASILRGATNEKLFF. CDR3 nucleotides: TGTGCCAGCATTCTCCGGGGTGCAACTAATGAAAAACTGTTTTTT.

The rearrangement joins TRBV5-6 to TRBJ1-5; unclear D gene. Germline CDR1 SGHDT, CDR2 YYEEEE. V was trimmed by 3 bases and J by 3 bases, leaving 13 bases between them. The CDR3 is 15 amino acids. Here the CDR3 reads CASSSGGWINQPQHF. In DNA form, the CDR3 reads TGTGCCAGCAGCTCCGGAGGGTGGATCAATCAGCCCCAGCATTTT.

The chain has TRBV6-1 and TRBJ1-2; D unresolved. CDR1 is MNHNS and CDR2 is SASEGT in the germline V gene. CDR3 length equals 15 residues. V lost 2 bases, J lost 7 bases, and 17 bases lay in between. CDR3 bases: TGTGCCAGCAGTGAAATCTCCTCCCGCCAGCGTGGCTACACCTTC. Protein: CASSEISSRQRGYTF.

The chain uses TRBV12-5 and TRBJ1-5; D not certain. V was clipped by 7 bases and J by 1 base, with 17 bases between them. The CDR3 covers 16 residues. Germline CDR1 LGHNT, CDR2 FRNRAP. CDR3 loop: CASAIYLGLSNQPQHF. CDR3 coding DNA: TGTGCTAGTGCCATCTATTTAGGGTTGAGCAATCAGCCCCAGCATTTT.

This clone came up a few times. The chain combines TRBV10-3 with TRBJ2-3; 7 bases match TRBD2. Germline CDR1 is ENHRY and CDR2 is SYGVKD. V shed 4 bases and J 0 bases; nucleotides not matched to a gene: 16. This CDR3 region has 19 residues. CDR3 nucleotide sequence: TGTGCCATCAGTGGCGGGTCTCCCTTGAGCGGGGTTAGCACAGATACGCAGTATTTT. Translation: CAISGGSPLSGVSTDTQYF.

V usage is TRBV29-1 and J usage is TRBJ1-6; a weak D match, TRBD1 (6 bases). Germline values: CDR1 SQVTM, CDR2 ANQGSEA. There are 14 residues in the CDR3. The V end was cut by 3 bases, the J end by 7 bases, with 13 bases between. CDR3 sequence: CSVDPDSSNSPLHF. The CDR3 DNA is TGCAGCGTTGACCCGGACAGTTCCAATTCACCCCTCCACTTT.